The 2 T cell receptor beta chains listed next were all sequenced from one sample in a study of cytomegalovirus exposure and HLA in healthy donors. Method: immunoSEQ multiplex PCR; TCRdb's copy keeps in-frame clones and lacks some. The sample consists of 150,000 to 250,000 clones, 80% to 90% of them appearing once. Sequencing used PBMCs. Receptor source: a woman younger than 45 in good health and CMV-seropositive.

The chain joins TRBV7-2 to TRBJ2-1; D unresolved. The germline V gene has CDR1 SGHTA and CDR2 FQGNSA. The CDR3 totals 12 residues. The germline V and J ends were trimmed by 5 bases and 4 bases, with 6 bases remaining between them. The CDR3 nucleotides read TGTGCCAGCAGCCCAGATTACAATGAGCAGTTCTTC. It codes for CASSPDYNEQFF.

The CDR3, as DNA: TGCGCCAGCAGCCCAGGGACTTCCTACACCGGGGAGCTGTTTTTT. This translates into CASSPGTSYTGELFF. This chain joins TRBV5-1 and TRBJ2-2; tentatively, D is TRBD2 (6 bases). In germline, CDR1 is SGHRS, CDR2 YFSETQ. V was cut by 4 bases and J by 3 bases, with 13 bases left in between. The CDR3 has 15 amino acids.